This TCR beta chain was sequenced in a study of cytomegalovirus exposure and HLA in healthy donors. Study-wide background: A later analysis reported the same platform for the roughly 120 validation repertoires and the 650 to 750 first-cohort repertoires. Study-level points and caveats: Accounts indicate the classifier identified cytomegalovirus status with strong specificity and sensitivity. The tendency of first-cohort TCR clusters to co-occur in the roughly 110 validation repertoires emerged from a later analysis.

The approximately 120-subject validation cohort, separate from the roughly 670-subject first cohort, included the donors. Measured with immunoSEQ multiplex PCR; TCRdb has only the in-frame clones, and not every one. The sample records some 250,000 clones, around 87% being singletons. V dropped 4 bases and J dropped 2 bases, with 15 bases sitting between them. This CDR3 has 16 amino acids. CDR1 and CDR2 from the germline V gene are SGHTA and FQGNSA. This clone was found once. Its target is not known. This sequence joins TRBV7-2 and TRBJ1-3, with D possibly matching TRBD1 (5 bases). The sequencing input was PBMCs. The TCR comes from a young woman in good health and CMV-seronegative. The CDR3 DNA reads TGTGCCAGCAGCTCCCCCCAGGGAACGGCTGGAAACACCATATATTTT. It translates to CASSSPQGTAGNTIYF. Complete variable domain (other parts from reference TRBV7-2 and TRBJ1-3): GAGVSQSPSNKVTEKGKDVELRCDPISGHTALYWYRQSLGQGLEFLIYFQGNSAPDKSGLPSDRFSAERTGGSVSTLTIQRTQQEDSAVYLCASSSPQGTAGNTIYFGEGSWLTVV.